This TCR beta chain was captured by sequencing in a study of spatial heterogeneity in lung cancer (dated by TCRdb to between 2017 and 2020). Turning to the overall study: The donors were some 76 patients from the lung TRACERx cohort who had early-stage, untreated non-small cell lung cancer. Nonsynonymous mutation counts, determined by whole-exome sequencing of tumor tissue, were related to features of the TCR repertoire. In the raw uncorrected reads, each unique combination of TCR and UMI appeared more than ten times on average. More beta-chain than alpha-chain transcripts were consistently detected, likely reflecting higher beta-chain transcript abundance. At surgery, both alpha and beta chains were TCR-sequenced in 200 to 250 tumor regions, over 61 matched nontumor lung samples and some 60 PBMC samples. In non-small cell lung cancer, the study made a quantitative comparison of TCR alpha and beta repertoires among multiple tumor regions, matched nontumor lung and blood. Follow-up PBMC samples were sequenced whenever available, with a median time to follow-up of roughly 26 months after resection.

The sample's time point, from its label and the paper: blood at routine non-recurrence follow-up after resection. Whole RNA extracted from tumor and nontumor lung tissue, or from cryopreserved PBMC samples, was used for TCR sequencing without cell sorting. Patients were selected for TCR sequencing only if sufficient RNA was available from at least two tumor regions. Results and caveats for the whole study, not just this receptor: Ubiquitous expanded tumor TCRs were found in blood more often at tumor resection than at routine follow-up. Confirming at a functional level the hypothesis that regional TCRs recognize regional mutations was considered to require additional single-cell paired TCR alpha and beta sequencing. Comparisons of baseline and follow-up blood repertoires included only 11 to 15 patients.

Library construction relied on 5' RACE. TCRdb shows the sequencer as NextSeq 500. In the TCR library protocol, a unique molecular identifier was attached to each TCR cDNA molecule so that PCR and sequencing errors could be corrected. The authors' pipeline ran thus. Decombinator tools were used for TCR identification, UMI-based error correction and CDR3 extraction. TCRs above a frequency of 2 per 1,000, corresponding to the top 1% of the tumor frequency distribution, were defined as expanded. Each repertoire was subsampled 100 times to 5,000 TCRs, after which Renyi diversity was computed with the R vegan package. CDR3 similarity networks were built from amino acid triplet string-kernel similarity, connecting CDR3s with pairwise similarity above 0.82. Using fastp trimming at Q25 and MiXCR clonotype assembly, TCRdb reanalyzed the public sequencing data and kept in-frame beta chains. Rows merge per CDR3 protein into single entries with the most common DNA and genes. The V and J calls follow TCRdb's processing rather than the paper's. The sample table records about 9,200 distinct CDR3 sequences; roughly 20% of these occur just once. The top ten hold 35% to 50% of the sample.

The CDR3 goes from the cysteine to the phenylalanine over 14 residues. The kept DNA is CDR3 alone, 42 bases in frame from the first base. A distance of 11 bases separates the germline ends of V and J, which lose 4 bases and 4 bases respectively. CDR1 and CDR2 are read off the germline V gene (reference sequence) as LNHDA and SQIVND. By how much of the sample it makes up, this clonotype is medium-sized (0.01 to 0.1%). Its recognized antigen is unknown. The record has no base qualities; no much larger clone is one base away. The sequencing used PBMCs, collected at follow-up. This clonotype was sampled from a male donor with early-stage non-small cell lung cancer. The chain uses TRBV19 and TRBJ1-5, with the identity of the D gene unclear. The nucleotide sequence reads TGTGCCAGTAGTACCCAGCGCGGTAATCAGCCCCAGCATTTT. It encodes CASSTQRGNQPQHF.